This is a list of T cell receptor beta chains from one sample in a study of spatial heterogeneity in lung cancer. TCRdb independently ran MiXCR on the 5' RACE reads; one entry per CDR3 protein. Of about 100,000 distinct CDR3 sequences detected, 3.5% to 5% appear once; the ten largest clones hold about 20%. This specimen consisted of lung tumor tissue, obtained at surgery. These receptors came from a male donor with early-stage non-small cell lung cancer. CDR3s include the opening cysteine and the closing phenylalanine or tryptophan. The D gene is left open where the match is weak. Clone size is shown for a subset of rows, as once, few, many or a class of expanded clone.

clone_size	v_call	cdr3_length	d_call	j_call	cdr3_nt	cdr3_aa
many	TRBV28	14	.	TRBJ2-7	TGTGCGACCCTCGTTCGCGCGAGCTCCTACGAGCAGTACTTC	CATLVRASSYEQYF
many	TRBV12-3/TRBV12-4	14	.	TRBJ2-7	TGTGCCAGCGGGCTGTTGAACCGTGGGTACGAGCAGTACTTC	CASGLLNRGYEQYF
few	TRBV3-1	14	.	TRBJ2-7	TGTGCCAGCAGCCGACTGGGACCAACCTACGAGCAGTACTTC	CASSRLGPTYEQYF
many	TRBV5-1	16	.	TRBJ1-6	TGCGCCAGCAGCTTGTACTTGGGACCGAATAATTCACCCCTCCACTTT	CASSLYLGPNNSPLHF
.	TRBV7-9	18	TRBD1	TRBJ2-5	TGTGCCAGCAGCTCAACATTTCCCGGGACAGCGCCTCAAGAGACCCAGTACTTC	CASSSTFPGTAPQETQYF
many	TRBV4-1	16	TRBD1	TRBJ1-1	TGCGCCAGCAGCCAAGCCGGACAGGGGACGTTTACTGAAGCTTTCTTT	CASSQAGQGTFTEAFF
few	TRBV5-1	16	.	TRBJ1-2	TGCGCCAGCAGCTCGAACAAAGAAACAGGGATCTATGGCTACACCTTC	CASSSNKETGIYGYTF
.	TRBV20-1	13	.	TRBJ2-3	TGCAGTGTCGGGGTCCTGACCTCGGATACGCAGTATTTT	CSVGVLTSDTQYF
.	TRBV3-1	16	.	TRBJ2-7	TGTGCCAGCAGCACCCTCCGGGGGGCGGGAGTTAACGAGCAGTACTTC	CASSTLRGAGVNEQYF
.	TRBV6-2/TRBV6-3	15	.	TRBJ2-6	TGTGCCAGCAGTCCGCAGGGGTACGGGGCCAACGTCCTGACTTTC	CASSPQGYGANVLTF
many	TRBV29-1	12	TRBD1	TRBJ2-5	TGCAGCGTTGGTGACAGGGCGAAGGGCCAGTACTTC	CSVGDRAKGQYF
few	TRBV20-1	14	TRBD2	TRBJ2-7	TGCAGTGCTAGACCTAGCGGGAGGGCCAGCGAGCAGTACTTC	CSARPSGRASEQYF